One sample yielded the 8 T cell receptor beta chains listed below, sequenced in a study of blood T cell repertoires in COVID-19. Libraries were prepared by immunoSEQ multiplex PCR; TCRdb keeps only in-frame clonotypes and omits some of them. The sample carries about 64,000 clones, roughly 90% recorded once. Sample: peripheral blood. The receptors originated from a woman of 80 years or more with active COVID-19.

This chain links TRBV6-2 or TRBV6-3 with TRBJ2-3; D possibly corresponds to TRBD1 (6 bases). This CDR3 has 13 amino acids. Germline V gene sequence: CDR1 MNHEY, CDR2 SVGEGT. V was clipped by 6 bases and J by 5 bases, with 12 bases between them. DNA for the CDR3: TGTGCCAGCAGCCCACTCAGGGGAGATACGCAGTATTTT. It translates to CASSPLRGDTQYF.

CDR3 nucleotide sequence: TGCGCCAGCAGCGAGGGGACAGGGGGTTGGCGGGGCACTGAAGCTTTCTTT. Its protein product is CASSEGTGGWRGTEAFF. The chain has TRBV5-1 and TRBJ1-1; 11 nucleotides line up with TRBD1. In germline, CDR1 is SGHRS, CDR2 YFSETQ. The V gene end was trimmed by 4 bases and the J gene end by 4 bases; junction bases not matched to a gene: 12. The CDR3 is 17 residues long.

There are a few counts of this clone. This chain links TRBV11-3 with TRBJ2-1; TRBD2 is a possible D gene (5 bases). CDR1 and CDR2 (germline): SGHNT, YENEEA. Trimming cost V 3 bases and J 9 bases, with 15 bases left between them. This CDR3 has 14 residues. The DNA of the CDR3 is TGTGCCAGCAGCTTGAGCGTGGGTGCGGGTGAGCAGTTCTTC. It yields the protein CASSLSVGAGEQFF. Full variable domain (remainder filled in from reference TRBV11-3 and TRBJ2-1): EAGVVQSPRYKIIEKKQPVAFWCNPISGHNTLYWYLQNLGQGPELLIRYENEEAVDDSQLPKDRFSAERLKGVDSTLKIQPAELGDSAVYLCASSLSVGAGEQFFGPGTRLTVL.

The chain combines TRBV6-6 with TRBJ2-7; 9 nucleotides line up with TRBD1. J gave up 4 bases and V 6 bases, and 7 bases lay outside the gene matches. Germline lookup yields CDR1 MNHNY and CDR2 SVGAGI (reference sequence). The CDR3 has 14 residues. CDR3 coding DNA: TGTGCCAGCAGGTCACAGGGGGCCCTTTACGAGCAGTACGTC. Translated: CASRSQGALYEQYV.

The chain recombines TRBV6-6 with TRBJ2-4; 7 bases fit TRBD1. Trimming took 5 bases from V and 1 from J; bases not matched to a gene: 8. The CDR3 covers 16 residues. In germline, CDR1 is MNHNY, CDR2 SVGAGI (reference sequence). The CDR3 bases are TGTGCCAGCAGTAAACAGGGGTCTGGGGCCAAAAACATTCAGTACTTC. Translation: CASSKQGSGAKNIQYF.

The rearrangement joins TRBV3-1 (or the pseudogene TRBV3-2) to TRBJ2-6; 7 nucleotides align to TRBD1. This CDR3 spans 18 amino acids. CDR1 and CDR2 from the germline V gene are LGHDT and YNNKEL (reference sequence). Trimming at V came to 4 bases and at J to 0 bases, leaving 9 bases not matched to a gene. The CDR3 region has the DNA TGTGCCAGCAGCCCATCGGTGGGACAGTACTCTGGGGCCAACGTCCTGACTTTC. Its protein is CASSPSVGQYSGANVLTF.

The V call is TRBV9, the J call TRBJ2-3; 7 nucleotides agree with TRBD2. The CDR3 runs 16 residues. V dropped 0 bases and J dropped 3; count of bases not matched to a gene: 7. Germline lookup yields CDR1 SGDLS and CDR2 YYNGEE. The CDR3 reads CASSVEGGSGTDTQYF. In DNA form, the CDR3 reads TGTGCCAGCAGCGTAGAAGGCGGGAGTGGAACAGATACGCAGTATTTT.

The V call is TRBV6-6, the J call TRBJ1-2; D is unclear. CDR1 and CDR2 (germline): MNHNY, SVGAGI (reference sequence). Trimming removed 6 bases at V and 1 base at J, with 12 bases between. The CDR3 runs to 14 residues. The CDR3 here is CASRNSGLNYGYTF. The CDR3 nucleotides read TGTGCCAGCAGGAACAGTGGCCTTAACTATGGCTACACCTTC.